The table lists the clone carrying this T cell receptor beta chain with many counts. The antigen remains undetermined. This entry comes from a study of T cells in Graves' hyperthyroidism and ophthalmopathy. Whole-study results and caveats: Blood held most thyroid clonotypes expanded above 0.001 frequency.

From germline, CDR1 is SGHTA and CDR2 FQGNSA. Trimming took 1 base from V and 2 from J, leaving 14 bases between them. The CDR3 contains 16 residues. Amplification targeted TCR beta CDR3 regions from RNA transcripts. The primer set for the first-round RT-PCR of the TCR CDR3 was HTBI. TCRdb reanalysed the multiplex PCR reads using MiXCR and keeps one entry per CDR3 protein. The table records about 99,000 distinct CDR3 sequences, approximately 48% of them present only once. The chain combines TRBV7-2 with TRBJ1-1, with D unclear. Sequencing was carried out using blood. This clonotype was obtained from a man aged 35-49 years with Graves' hyperthyroidism. The DNA of the CDR3 is TGTGCCAGCAGCTTAGGCAACAGCTGGGGAAACACTGAAGCTTTCTTT. Residues: CASSLGNSWGNTEAFF.